This T cell receptor beta chain was sequenced in a study of blood T cells in healthy people across ages. The wider study: With template switching, about one barcoded beta molecule was captured per two T cells.

With a J-beta primer mix and a sample-barcoded 5' primer, a second PCR ran about 6 to 11 cycles. All cDNA molecules were each tagged by a template-switch adaptor with 12 random nucleotides. Via MiXCR, TCRdb re-called the 5' RACE reads, giving one row per CDR3 protein. The repertoire holds 780,000 or so distinct CDR3 sequences, with more than 50% as singletons. Per sample, no less than 5 micrograms of total RNA were extracted. This clonotype was seen a handful of times. CDR3 length: 17 amino acids. From germline, CDR1 is MNHEY and CDR2 SMNVEV (reference sequence). Trimming removed 5 bases at V and 6 bases at J, with 23 bases between.

The clonotype originates from a man in his forties in good health. This chain uses TRBV27 with TRBJ1-5; D uncertain. Sequenced: blood. The DNA of the CDR3 is TGTGCCAGCAGTCCCTCTTATACATATCCTGGAGTTCAGCCCCAGCATTTT. Amino acid sequence: CASSPSYTYPGVQPQHF.